The TCR beta chain described here comes from a study of OX40 agonist ivuxolimab in advanced cancers. Sequencing used immunoSEQ multiplex PCR; TCRdb keeps in-frame clones, though not all of them. The data contain 120,000 or so clones, 93% of them singletons. Germline V gene data show CDR1 as SGHTA and CDR2 as FQGNSA. The length of the CDR3 is 14 residues. V was shortened by 3 bases and J by 9 bases, with 15 bases between the two germline ends. Individuals having autoimmune disease history or systemic immunosuppression were not enrolled. V is TRBV7-2 and J is TRBJ2-1, with no clear D. This receptor was obtained from an adult with an advanced solid tumor such as melanoma, head and neck, liver or kidney cancer. The input for sequencing was CD4+ or CD8+ T cells sorted from blood, taken in a trial of the OX40 agonist ivuxolimab. This CDR3 reads CASSFSGEGVEQFF. In nucleotides, the CDR3 is TGTGCCAGCAGCTTTTCGGGCGAAGGTGTTGAGCAGTTCTTC.